This TCR beta chain is from a study of CXCR3-negative and CXCR3-positive naive CD8 T cells. Study-level findings and limits: In CXCR3-positive naive cells, the TRB CDR3s were more hydrophobic than in CXCR3-negative naive cells. Unlike memory cells, which differed, naive CXCR3-negative and CXCR3-positive cells had similar TRBV-TRBJ usage. High diversity, comparable across both naive subsets, contrasted with much lower diversity in memory CD8+ cells.

The CDR3 extends over 14 amino acids. The germline CDR1 and CDR2 sequences are SGHVS and FNYEAQ. It was by 5' RACE with UMI labels that the TRB cDNA libraries were prepared. TCRdb re-called the 5' RACE reads; one entry per CDR3 protein, DNA not given. Its table records some 130,000 distinct CDR3 sequences. Points on this clonotype: Its antigen remains unidentified.

This receptor was obtained from a human donor in good health. Some clones in this sample may be carry-over from other donors' samples. This chain connects TRBV7-6 to TRBJ2-1; TCRdb calls TRBD2, which cannot be checked without DNA. Material: naive CXCR3- CD8+ T cells from blood. As for subset: CD45RO-CCR7+CD27+CD95- naive CD8+ T cells lacking CXCR3 (TNR3-). CDR3 amino acids: CASSFGGAYNEQFF.